Included here is one T cell receptor (beta chain) sequence, with context. Its binding antigen is unknown. No much larger clone is present one base from it, and per-base qualities are unavailable. The data belong to a study of blood T cell repertoires in COVID-19 (dated by TCRdb to the early 2020s). For the study in its entirety: The collaborator samples originated in the United States, Italy and Spain and spanned the acute and convalescent phases of COVID-19. Where available, HLA class I and class II types were taken from metadata supplied by the sample provider and were not determined by assay-based typing. The samples were drawn from the first 160 participants of the ongoing ImmuneRACE study and from 950 to 1,500 subjects provided by 6 global collaborators. Nearly every sample came with metadata listing a de-identified subject ID, COVID-19 status, age in years and sex. The material from the prospective study consisted of cDNA or gDNA derived from T cells, B-cell-depleted T cells, or PBMCs. Subjects who had been exposed to COVID-19, were actively infected with it, or had recovered from it provided the deeply sampled blood TCRbeta repertoires that made up the dataset. The repertoires were released in a freely available public database meant as a resource for research on the immune response to SARS-CoV-2. Overall study outcomes, separate from this receptor: How much clinical and demographic metadata was included differed by source and by participant, and the metadata was provided uncurated.

TCRbeta CDR3 regions were amplified from genomic DNA by means of the immunoSEQ Assay, a bias-controlled multiplex PCR. The source study handled its data this way. Nucleated cell counts per sample were estimated from amplification of reference gene primers within the assay. Sequence reads were collapsed and filtered to measure the absolute abundance of every unique TCRbeta CDR3 rearrangement. Productive Simpson clonality was computed per sample as the square root of Simpson's diversity index over productive rearrangements. The source is immuneACCESS, and TCRdb retained only in-frame sequences with V and J called. Part of the clones is not carried over; for the studies checked, unresolved V genes explain less than half of this, and the remainder is unexplained. V and J calls and clone size are given by that table; D and trimming were obtained from the DNA. Across this sample there are some 180,000 clones, with 83% seen only once. The top ten constitute approximately 2% of the sample.

The collaborating institutions used their own protocols to collect whole blood in K2EDTA tubes. For TCRbeta analysis, collaborators shipped samples in one of three forms: frozen whole blood, isolated PBMCs, or DNA extracted from either of those sample types. Sequences MRHNA (CDR1) and SNTAGT (CDR2) are obtained from the germline V gene. The CDR3 has 16 amino acids, counting the end cysteine and phenylalanine. CDR3 DNA is the only sequence kept; it has 48 bases, read in frame from the first base. The trim is 5 bases for V and 4 bases for J, with a gap of 17 bases between the germline ends. The V and J genes are TRBV6-4 and TRBJ2-2, with TRBD1 tentatively as D gene (6 bases match). Material for sequencing was peripheral blood. The source of this sequence is an elderly woman with acute or convalescent COVID-19. The encoded CDR3 is CASSTTRTEITGELFF. The nucleotide sequence is TGTGCCAGCAGTACCACCCGGACAGAAATCACCGGGGAGCTGTTTTTT.